This TCR beta chain was sequenced for a study of OX40 agonist ivuxolimab in advanced cancers. Germline CDR1 and CDR2: LNHDA and SQIVND (reference sequence). V gave up 3 bases and J gave up 1 base, with 1 base separating them. This CDR3 is built from 12 residues. TCRdb's table, derived via immunoSEQ multiplex PCR, lists solely in-frame clones and lacks some. Here the sample spans tens of thousands of clones, more than 85% being singletons. The sequence was obtained from an adult with an advanced solid tumor such as melanoma, head and neck, liver or kidney cancer. The rearrangement links TRBV19 to TRBJ1-5; D is unresolved. Sequenced material: CD4+ or CD8+ T cells sorted from blood, taken in a trial of the OX40 agonist ivuxolimab. CDR3 DNA sequence: TGTGCCAGTAGTATGAGCAATCAGCCCCAGCATTTT. It yields the protein CASSMSNQPQHF.